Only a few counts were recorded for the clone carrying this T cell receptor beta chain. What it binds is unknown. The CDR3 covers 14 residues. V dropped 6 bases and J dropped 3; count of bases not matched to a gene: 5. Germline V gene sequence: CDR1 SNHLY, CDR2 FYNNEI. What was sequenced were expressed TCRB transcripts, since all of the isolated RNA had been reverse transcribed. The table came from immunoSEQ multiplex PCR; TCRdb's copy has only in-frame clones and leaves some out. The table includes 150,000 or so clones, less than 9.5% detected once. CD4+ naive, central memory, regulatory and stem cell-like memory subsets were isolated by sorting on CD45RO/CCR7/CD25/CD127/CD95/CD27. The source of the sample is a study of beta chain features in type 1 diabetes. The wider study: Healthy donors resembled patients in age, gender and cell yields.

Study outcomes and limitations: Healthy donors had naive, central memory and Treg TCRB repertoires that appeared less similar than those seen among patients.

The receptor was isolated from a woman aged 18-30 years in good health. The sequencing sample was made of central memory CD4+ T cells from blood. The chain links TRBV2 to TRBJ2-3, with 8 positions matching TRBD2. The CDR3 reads CASSREGPTDTQYF. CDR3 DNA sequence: TGTGCCAGCAGCCGGGAGGGCCCGACAGATACGCAGTATTTT.